Detailed here is one T cell receptor (beta chain). Per germline, CDR1 DFQATT and CDR2 SNEGSKA (reference sequence). The CDR3 length is 15 residues. Trimming took 0 bases from V and 5 from J; bases not matched to a gene: 8. Sample-barcoded 5' priming and a J-beta primer mix drove a second PCR of 7 to 11 cycles. Every cDNA molecule carried a tag from a template-switch adaptor bearing 12 random nucleotides. TCRdb used MiXCR to reprocess the 5' RACE reads, holding one entry per CDR3 protein. The data show 600,000 or so distinct CDR3 sequences, with around half seen just once and approximately 25% held by the top ten. This specimen belongs to a study of blood T cells in healthy people across ages. Study context: Template switching recovered approximately one barcoded beta molecule for every two T cells.

Per-sample PBMC isolation yielded at least 7 million cells. The sequence derives from an older man in good health. Sequenced material: blood. The chain is built from TRBV20-1 and TRBJ2-7; 9 bases align to TRBD1. Written as DNA, the CDR3 is TGCAGTGCTAGAGATGATGGGACAGGGTATGACGAGCAGTACTTC. Residues: CSARDDGTGYDEQYF.